The 28 T cell receptor beta chains below come from one sample, sequenced in a study of T-cell memory formation after mild COVID-19. MiXCR, applied by TCRdb to the 5' RACE reads, yields one record per CDR3 protein. The sample lists roughly 52,000 distinct CDR3 sequences, approximately 6.6% occurring once. Sequenced material: PBMCs or a T cell subset sorted from them (not recorded which). These receptor sequences come from a man aged 18-30 years who had mild COVID-19 (a few samples of this study predate the infection). Cell type and time point are not known.

The rearrangement uses TRBV9 and TRBJ1-1; 11 bases fit TRBD1. The germline V gene encodes CDR1 SGDLS and CDR2 YYNGEE. V was pared by 2 bases and J by 5 bases, with 2 bases of the junction left unmatched. The CDR3 totals 14 residues. This CDR3 reads CASSVGQGETEAFF. The CDR3 region has the DNA TGTGCCAGCAGCGTGGGACAGGGGGAAACTGAAGCTTTCTTT.

This clonotype was seen ten or more times. V gene TRBV9 combines with J gene TRBJ2-2; D gene ambiguous. Germline lookup yields CDR1 SGDLS and CDR2 YYNGEE. Trimming removed 0 bases from V and 2 bases from J, with 5 bases in between. This CDR3 is built from 14 residues. CDR3 nucleotides: TGTGCCAGCAGCGTAGTTTTCAACACCGGGGAGCTGTTTTTT. Protein sequence: CASSVVFNTGELFF.

This clonotype was seen ten or more times. The genes are TRBV5-1 and TRBJ1-2; D possibly corresponds to TRBD1 (6 bases). CDR3 size: 15 residues. Trimming pared 5 bases from V and 8 bases from J, leaving 22 bases between. The germline V gene encodes CDR1 SGHRS and CDR2 YFSETQ. The CDR3 sequence: CASRATGHRGEGYTF. CDR3 bases: TGCGCCAGCAGAGCCACGGGCCATAGGGGGGAAGGCTACACCTTC.

In its sample, this clonotype was seen a few times. The chain links TRBV7-2 to TRBJ1-2; TRBD1 matches 8 bases. Germline-derived CDR1 and CDR2 are SGHTA and FQGNSA. CDR3 length: 13 amino acids. V shed 5 bases and J 6 bases; nucleotides not matched to a gene: 5. This CDR3 reads CASSDRTGNGYTF. CDR3 nucleotides: TGTGCCAGCAGCGACCGGACAGGGAATGGCTACACCTTC.

This clonotype was observed a few times. The chain has TRBV20-1 and TRBJ1-2; 11 nucleotides agree with TRBD1. The CDR3 contains 17 residues. CDR1 is DFQATT and CDR2 is SNEGSKA in the germline V gene (reference sequence). Trimming took 5 bases from V and 0 from J; bases not matched to a gene: 11. As DNA, the CDR3 is TGCAGTGCTCGGACAGGGGGCCAAAAGGGTACTAACTATGGCTACACCTTC. It translates to CSARTGGQKGTNYGYTF.

This chain uses TRBV18 with TRBJ1-1, with unresolved D. CDR1 and CDR2 from the germline V gene are KGHSH and LQKENI. The ends were cut back, 0 bases at V and 1 base at J, with 3 bases in the middle. The CDR3 is made up of 13 amino acids. The CDR3 is CASSPPGNTEAFF. Written as DNA, the CDR3 is TGTGCCAGCTCACCACCCGGGAACACTGAAGCTTTCTTT.

CDR3 amino acids: CASSSWVNEKLFF. DNA of the CDR3: TGTGCCAGCAGCTCCTGGGTAAATGAAAAACTGTTTTTT. V and J are TRBV7-2 and TRBJ1-4; D call uncertain. With 4 bases removed from V and 5 bases from J, the gap between germline ends came to 8 bases. The CDR3 length is 13 residues. CDR1 is SGHTA, CDR2 FQGNSA, per germline. Using reference TRBV7-2 and TRBJ1-4 for the parts outside the CDR3, the full variable domain is GAGVSQSPSNKVTEKGKDVELRCDPISGHTALYWYRQSLGQGLEFLIYFQGNSAPDKSGLPSDRFSAERTGGSVSTLTIQRTQQEDSAVYLCASSSWVNEKLFFGSGTQLSVL.

This clonotype was counted only a few times. This rearrangement joins TRBV14 to TRBJ2-7; a weak D match, TRBD1 (6 bases). Germline values: CDR1 SGHDN, CDR2 FVKESK. The CDR3 is 13 amino acids. V was cut by 6 bases and J by 6 bases, with 15 bases left in between. The CDR3 is CASSTDVQGEQYV. DNA of the CDR3: TGTGCCAGCAGTACGGACGTACAGGGCGAGCAGTACGTC.

This clonotype came up many times. This rearrangement joins TRBV4-2 to TRBJ2-2, with D possibly being TRBD1 (6 bases). This CDR3 is built from 16 residues. Germline loops: CDR1 LGHNA, CDR2 YNFKEQ. V was cut by 0 bases and J by 0 bases, with 8 bases left in between. CDR3 bases: TGTGCCAGCAGCCAAGAGGGGACAACGAACACCGGGGAGCTGTTTTTT. Its translation: CASSQEGTTNTGELFF.

The chain couples TRBV4-2 to TRBJ2-2; TRBD2 matches 7 bases. J gave up 1 base and V 0 bases, and 2 bases lay outside the gene matches. Per the germline V gene, CDR1 is LGHNA and CDR2 is YNFKEQ. The CDR3 is made up of 16 amino acids. This chain's CDR3 is CASSQEAGVNTGELFF. CDR3 nucleotide sequence: TGTGCCAGCAGCCAAGAGGCGGGGGTGAACACCGGGGAGCTGTTTTTT.

This clonotype occurred a few times. The chain joins TRBV30 to TRBJ1-2, with 9 bases identical to TRBD1. Looked up from germline, CDR1 is GTSNPN and CDR2 is SVGIG (reference sequence). The J segment lost 8 bases and the V segment lost 1 base, leaving 5 bases of the junction unmatched. The CDR3 contains 13 residues. The CDR3 nucleotides are TGTGCCTGGAGTGAACAGGGGGCGCGAGGCTACACCTTC. Translation gives CAWSEQGARGYTF.

This clonotype was seen at least ten times. V usage is TRBV20-1 and J usage is TRBJ1-5, with a possible D match to TRBD1 (6 bases). CDR1 and CDR2 (germline): DFQATT, SNEGSKA (reference sequence). The V end was cut by 6 bases, the J end by 7 bases, with 16 bases between. The CDR3 is made up of 13 amino acids. The CDR3 loop reads CSANTGSGQPQHF. CDR3 nucleotides: TGCAGTGCCAATACAGGGAGTGGGCAGCCCCAGCATTTT.

This clonotype was recorded at least ten times. This chain joins TRBV7-3 and TRBJ2-3, with a tentative D call TRBD2 (7 bases). Germline CDR1 is SGHTA and CDR2 is FQGTGA. The CDR3 sequence is 14 residues long. V gave up 3 bases and J gave up 5 bases, with 12 bases separating them. CDR3 in amino acids: CASSLGGAEDTQYF. The CDR3 region has the DNA TGTGCCAGCAGCTTGGGGGGGGCGGAAGATACGCAGTATTTT.

This clonotype was seen at least ten times. CDR3 amino acids: CASSSGTSGDTQYF. The CDR3 bases are TGTGCCAGCAGCTCCGGGACGTCGGGGGATACGCAGTATTTT. The chain links TRBV7-9 to TRBJ2-3; TRBD1 or TRBD2 may be the D gene (5 bases each). The CDR3 is made up of 14 amino acids. CDR1 is SEHNR, CDR2 FQNEAQ, per germline (reference sequence). The germline V and J ends were trimmed by 4 bases and 6 bases, with 14 bases remaining between them.

This sequence joins TRBV12-3 or TRBV12-4 and TRBJ1-4; TRBD1 agrees at 8 bases. There are 14 residues in the CDR3. V was clipped by 7 bases and J by 7 bases; unmatched bases: 8. CDR3 residues: CASTLTGVGEKLFF. CDR3 in DNA: TGTGCCAGCACCCTGACAGGGGTTGGTGAAAAACTGTTTTTT.

A few counts support this clonotype. The chain combines TRBV7-9 with TRBJ2-7, with a weak D call TRBD1 (5 bases). Germline values: CDR1 SEHNR, CDR2 FQNEAQ (reference sequence). CDR3 length: 14 amino acids. The germline V and J ends were trimmed by 2 bases and 2 bases, with 10 bases remaining between them. The CDR3 sequence: CASSLTGQPYEQYF. The CDR3 nucleotides read TGTGCCAGCAGCTTAACAGGACAACCCTACGAGCAGTACTTC.

J is TRBJ2-7 and V is TRBV6-6, with D uncertain. Germline CDR1 is MNHNY and CDR2 is SVGAGI (reference sequence). This CDR3 region has 13 residues. V lost 1 base and J lost 6, with 10 bases in between. The CDR3 is CASSYLNTIEQYF. The DNA of the CDR3 is TGTGCCAGCAGTTACTTAAACACGATCGAGCAGTACTTC.

The sample holds many counts of this clonotype. The V call is TRBV6-2 or TRBV6-3, the J call TRBJ2-7; D is undetermined. V lost 3 bases and J lost 0, with 3 bases in between. The CDR3 totals 12 residues. From germline, CDR1 is MNHEY and CDR2 SVGEGT. CDR3 amino acids: CASSYSSYEQYF. CDR3 DNA sequence: TGTGCCAGCAGTTATAGCTCCTACGAGCAGTACTTC.

This clonotype was observed many times. The V and J genes are TRBV4-1 and TRBJ2-7, with unresolved D. CDR3 length equals 16 residues. CDR1 MGHRA and CDR2 YSYEKL come from the germline V gene. V was shortened by 1 base and J by 0 bases, with 13 bases between the two germline ends. The CDR3 bases are TGCGCCAGCAGCCAAGGGGCTTTCAGGAGCTCCTACGAGCAGTACTTC. Its protein is CASSQGAFRSSYEQYF.

This clonotype was seen more than once but under ten times. V gene TRBV10-2 combines with J gene TRBJ2-1; D uncertain. The CDR3 loop spans 12 amino acids. Germline V lookup: CDR1 WSHSY, CDR2 SAAADI. V dropped 4 bases and J dropped 4 bases, with 5 bases sitting between them. For the CDR3, the DNA is TGCGCCAGCAGTGTAAATTACAATGAGCAGTTCTTC. It codes for CASSVNYNEQFF.

The sample holds a few counts of this clonotype. This rearrangement joins TRBV5-1 to TRBJ2-7; a possible D gene is TRBD1 (6 bases). The V and J ends lost 4 bases and 3 bases respectively, with 11 bases between them. The CDR3 loop spans 13 amino acids. From germline, CDR1 is SGHRS and CDR2 YFSETQ. CDR3 region: CASSPSGHYEQYF. CDR3 DNA: TGCGCCAGCAGCCCATCGGGACACTACGAGCAGTACTTC. Looking up the rest from reference TRBV5-1 and TRBJ2-7 gives the full variable domain: KAGVTQTPRYLIKTRGQQVTLSCSPISGHRSVSWYQQTPGQGLQFLFEYFSETQRNKGNFPGRFSGRQFSNSRSEMNVSTLELGDSALYLCASSPSGHYEQYFGPGTRLTVT.

The chain employs TRBV6-5 and TRBJ1-4; D perhaps matches TRBD1 (6 bases). CDR3 length: 16 amino acids. The V and J ends lost 6 bases and 3 bases respectively, with 17 bases between them. Germline assignment: CDR1 MNHEY and CDR2 SVGAGI. CDR3 bases: TGTGCCAGCAGCAGGACAGCAGATACGGCTAATGAAAAACTGTTTTTT. Amino acids: CASSRTADTANEKLFF.

This clonotype occurred many times. V gene TRBV7-6 combines with J gene TRBJ2-3, with 10 bases identical to TRBD1. V shed 5 bases and J 4 bases; nucleotides not matched to a gene: 6. The CDR3 covers 15 residues. Germline V gene lookup returns CDR1 SGHVS and CDR2 FNYEAQ. The CDR3 coding sequence is TGTGCCAGCAGCCCCCTAGGGACAGGGGCAGATACGCAGTATTTT. Translation: CASSPLGTGADTQYF.

This clonotype was picked up many times. The chain links TRBV4-1 to TRBJ2-3; 10 positions match TRBD2. Germline lookup yields CDR1 MGHRA and CDR2 YSYEKL. There are 18 residues in the CDR3. V was clipped by 0 bases and J by 2 bases; unmatched bases: 8. The CDR3 DNA follows: TGCGCCAGCAGCCAAGATAGAGGTAGCGGGGGGCCCACAGATACGCAGTATTTT. Protein sequence: CASSQDRGSGGPTDTQYF.

The sample holds many counts of this clonotype. The gene calls are TRBV5-1 and TRBJ2-5; 7 bases line up with TRBD2. This CDR3 has 16 residues. V shed 2 bases and J 2 bases; nucleotides not matched to a gene: 9. Per germline, CDR1 SGHRS and CDR2 YFSETQ. Here the CDR3 reads CASSFFSGGTQETQYF. Here the CDR3 DNA reads TGCGCCAGCAGCTTCTTCTCCGGGGGGACGCAAGAGACCCAGTACTTC. The entire variable domain, with the rest obtained from reference TRBV5-1 and TRBJ2-5, is as follows: KAGVTQTPRYLIKTRGQQVTLSCSPISGHRSVSWYQQTPGQGLQFLFEYFSETQRNKGNFPGRFSGRQFSNSRSEMNVSTLELGDSALYLCASSFFSGGTQETQYFGPGTRLLVL.

This clonotype occurred a few times. The V and J genes are TRBV29-1 and TRBJ2-7; a weak D match, TRBD1 (6 bases). Germline CDR1 is SQVTM and CDR2 is ANQGSEA. V lost 6 bases to trimming and J lost 5 bases, with 11 bases between them. The CDR3 loop spans 11 amino acids. The CDR3 spells CSVLTGNEQYV. CDR3 in DNA: TGCAGCGTCCTTACAGGGAACGAGCAGTACGTC.

This clonotype was counted between two and nine times. This CDR3 is CASSPRSNGLPNEKLFF. CDR3 coding DNA: TGTGCCAGCAGCCCACGGTCGAACGGGCTTCCTAATGAAAAACTGTTTTTT. V gene TRBV11-2 combines with J gene TRBJ1-4; D not certain. The CDR3 contains 17 residues. Germline loops: CDR1 SGHAT, CDR2 FQNNGV. The V end lost 5 bases, the J end lost 3 bases, and 19 bases lay between the germline ends.

The genes are TRBV5-6 and TRBJ2-7, with 10 positions matching TRBD1. V was pared by 4 bases and J by 4 bases, with 8 bases of the junction left unmatched. This CDR3 has 15 amino acids. From germline, CDR1 is SGHDT and CDR2 YYEEEE. The DNA of the CDR3 is TGTGCCAGCAGCGATCCGGGACAGGGGTTATACGAGCAGTACTTC. This sequence encodes CASSDPGQGLYEQYF. The variable domain in full, with the rest retrieved from reference TRBV5-6 and TRBJ2-7, is DAGVTQSPTHLIKTRGQQVTLRCSPKSGHDTVSWYQQALGQGPQFIFQYYEEEERQRGNFPDRFSGHQFPNYSSELNVNALLLGDSALYLCASSDPGQGLYEQYFGPGTRLTVT.